This T cell receptor (beta chain) was identified in a study of post-analysis software for immune sequencing data. For the study at large: Some patients lacked subtype; others had relapsing-remitting, secondary progressive or progressive-relapsing disease. General observations from the study: Normalized Chao1 diversity was significantly lower in multiple sclerosis patients than in controls. In patients, a few TRBV segments were more frequent than in controls, with TRBV5-6, TRBV5-1 and TRBV20-1 among them. F measure clustering grouped samples strongly by preparation batch.

Comments on this clonotype: Antigen specificity is unknown. A read error may account for a junction end that differs from germline.

Germline V gene data show CDR1 as SGHTA and CDR2 as FQGNSA. CDR3 size: 13 residues. cDNA libraries of TCR beta carried unique molecular identifiers. Starting from roughly 1.1 to 9.2 million T cells, the study yielded about 490,000 cDNA molecules. TCRdb redid the calling of the PCR reads with MiXCR, one entry per CDR3 protein. The table has roughly 570,000 distinct CDR3 sequences, around 31% seen once; the top ten hold around 5.9%. The specimen was blood. This sequence joins TRBV7-2 and TRBJ1-2; 7 nucleotides line up with TRBD1. The clonotype was recovered from a girl under 18 with multiple sclerosis. The CDR3 DNA follows: TGTGCCAGCAGCTTAGACAGGGGCGAGGGCTGCACCTTC. Encoded protein: CASSLDRGEGCTF.